The rows below give T cell receptor beta chains drawn from one sample of a study of T cell clones after liver transplantation. Clones were read by immunoSEQ multiplex PCR, and TCRdb kept only the in-frame ones, dropping some. This sample carries tens of thousands of clones, around 75% of them seen once, and the ten largest clones take roughly 15%. Sequencing was performed on CD4+ T cells from blood, taken before liver transplant. These receptors all come from a human donor who received a liver transplant. Both conserved end residues are part of each CDR3. Each record gives: clone size, V gene, J gene, D gene, CDR3 protein, CDR3 DNA. The D gene is left open where the match is weak. Clone size appears in some rows only: once, few, many, or a class for an expanded clone.

size: few
V: TRBV28
J: TRBJ2-7
D: -
CDR3: CASSRYEQYF
DNA: TGTGCCAGCAGTCGTTACGAGCAGTACTTC

size: -
V: TRBV16
J: TRBJ1-2
D: TRBD1
CDR3: CASSQSGTGIYGYTF
DNA: TGTGCCAGCAGCCAATCAGGGACAGGGATCTATGGCTACACCTTC

size: -
V: TRBV27
J: TRBJ2-1
D: TRBD1
CDR3: CASSSPLTRTGRSYNEQFF
DNA: TGTGCCAGCAGTTCCCCCCTTACCCGGACAGGCCGCTCCTACAATGAGCAGTTCTTC

size: -
V: TRBV28
J: TRBJ1-1
D: TRBD1
CDR3: CASRGQGNTEAFF
DNA: TGTGCCAGCAGGGGACAGGGAAACACTGAAGCTTTCTTT

size: -
V: TRBV28
J: TRBJ2-1
D: -
CDR3: CASSLGGRMYNEQFF
DNA: TGTGCCAGCAGTTTAGGGGGGAGAATGTACAATGAGCAGTTCTTC

size: -
V: TRBV10-3
J: TRBJ2-1
D: -
CDR3: CAISPIGDNEQFF
DNA: TGTGCCATCAGTCCTATAGGGGACAATGAGCAGTTCTTC

size: -
V: TRBV6-5
J: TRBJ2-6
D: TRBD1
CDR3: CASSYRSTGSSVLTF
DNA: TGTGCCAGCAGTTACAGATCGACAGGGTCTAGCGTCCTGACTTTC

size: -
V: TRBV6-1
J: TRBJ1-5
D: -
CDR3: CASSDLWTDNQPQHF
DNA: TGTGCCAGCAGTGATCTTTGGACAGACAATCAGCCCCAGCATTTT

size: -
V: TRBV29-1
J: TRBJ1-2
D: TRBD1
CDR3: CSVEEQGARIGYTF
DNA: TGCAGCGTTGAGGAGCAGGGGGCCAGGATTGGCTACACCTTC

size: -
V: TRBV5-6
J: TRBJ1-6
D: TRBD1
CDR3: CASSLGDRANSPLHF
DNA: TGTGCCAGCAGCTTGGGGGACAGGGCTAATTCACCCCTCCACTTT

size: -
V: TRBV6-6
J: TRBJ2-5
D: -
CDR3: CASSYSLGSQYF
DNA: TGTGCCAGCAGTTACTCTCTAGGTTCCCAGTACTTC

size: -
V: TRBV28
J: TRBJ2-7
D: TRBD1
CDR3: CASTAQGGGYEQYF
DNA: TGTGCCAGCACCGCACAGGGGGGTGGCTACGAGCAGTACTTC

size: -
V: TRBV10-1
J: TRBJ2-3
D: TRBD2
CDR3: CASRPGGAADTQYF
DNA: TGCGCCAGCAGGCCCGGGGGGGCGGCAGATACGCAGTATTTT

size: few
V: TRBV5-4
J: TRBJ2-7
D: TRBD2
CDR3: CASSLGAGLGGYEQYF
DNA: TGTGCCAGCAGCTTAGGAGCGGGACTAGGCGGTTACGAGCAGTACTTC

size: -
V: TRBV5-5
J: TRBJ1-6
D: -
CDR3: CASRKAGSPLHF
DNA: TGTGCCAGCCGCAAAGCGGGTTCACCCCTCCACTTT

size: -
V: TRBV28
J: TRBJ2-1
D: -
CDR3: CASSPTNRDEQFF
DNA: TGTGCCAGCAGTCCGACCAACAGGGATGAGCAGTTCTTC

size: -
V: TRBV6-5
J: TRBJ2-7
D: TRBD2
CDR3: CASSYSGTSGGYEQYF
DNA: TGTGCCAGCAGTTACTCGGGGACTAGCGGGGGGTACGAGCAGTACTTC

size: few
V: TRBV7-9
J: TRBJ1-1
D: TRBD1
CDR3: CASSRTGRTEAFF
DNA: TGTGCCAGCAGTCGGACAGGGAGAACTGAAGCTTTCTTT

size: -
V: TRBV6-5
J: TRBJ1-5
D: -
CDR3: CASSYGGDAGQPQHF
DNA: TGTGCCAGCAGTTACGGGGGGGACGCGGGGCAGCCCCAGCATTTT

size: -
V: TRBV7-9
J: TRBJ1-4
D: -
CDR3: CASSSGTNEKLFF
DNA: TGTGCCAGCAGCTCCGGAACTAATGAAAAACTGTTTTTT